Listed below are T cell receptor beta chains from one sample, sequenced in a study of CD8 T cells in Susac syndrome. One entry per CDR3 protein, called by TCRdb with MiXCR from the immunoSEQ multiplex PCR reads. The sample gives some 110,000 distinct CDR3 sequences, approximately 96% of which show up once; 0.12% to 0.15% is in the top ten. Sequencing input: CD4+ T cells from PBMCs. These receptors originate from a human donor with Susac syndrome. Each CDR3 is given with its conserved first and last residue. The D gene is left open where the match is weak. Not all rows give a size; the values are once, few, many and, for expanded clones, a class.

j_call,clone_size,v_call,d_call,cdr3_nt,cdr3_aa
TRBJ2-1,few,TRBV4-1,-,TGCGCCAGCAGCCGATTGGACATGATCTCCTACAATGAGCAGTTCTTC,CASSRLDMISYNEQFF
TRBJ1-1,-,TRBV18,-,TGTGCCAGCTCACCCGGGACCGGGACTGAAGCTTTCTTT,CASSPGTGTEAFF
TRBJ1-1,once,TRBV21-1,-,TGTGCCAGCAGCCTCGTGGGGCCAGAAGGTCTGAACACTGAAGCTTTCTTT,CASSLVGPEGLNTEAFF
TRBJ1-2,-,TRBV20-1,-,TGCAGTGCTAGAAGGGGAGACTATGGCTACACCTTC,CSARRGDYGYTF
TRBJ2-7,-,TRBV5-1,-,TGCGCCAGCAGCTTACAGGAAATAGGAGAGCAGTACTTC,CASSLQEIGEQYF
TRBJ2-2,few,TRBV19,TRBD1,TGTGCCAGTAGTAAGACAGGGGGAATCGGGGAGCTGTTTTTT,CASSKTGGIGELFF
TRBJ1-2,-,TRBV12-3/TRBV12-4,-,TGTGCCAGCAGTTTAGCGCGAACGCCGGGTGGCTATGGCTACACCTTC,CASSLARTPGGYGYTF
TRBJ1-1,-,TRBV7-9,-,TGTGCCAGCAGCTTTGTCTTGGGTACTGAAGCTTTCTTT,CASSFVLGTEAFF
TRBJ1-2,-,TRBV7-9,-,TGTGCCAGCAGCTCCCCCTGGGGGGGTATTGACGGCTACACCTTC,CASSSPWGGIDGYTF
TRBJ1-1,-,TRBV30,-,TGTGCCTGGAGTGGGCAGGGGAACACTGAAGCTTTCTTT,CAWSGQGNTEAFF
TRBJ2-7,-,TRBV28,TRBD1,TGTGCCACCCTAGGACAGGGATTTTCGCAGTACTTC,CATLGQGFSQYF
TRBJ2-7,-,TRBV29-1,TRBD2,TGCAGCGTCTCACTAGCGAGGAGATCCTACGAGCAGTACTTC,CSVSLARRSYEQYF
TRBJ2-3,-,TRBV4-3,-,TGCGCCAGCAGCCAAGATCGCTCGCGGCCCACAGATACGCAGTATTTT,CASSQDRSRPTDTQYF
TRBJ2-7,-,TRBV10-3,TRBD1,TGTGCCATCAGTGGGGCAGGGGGCGGTTACGAGCAGTACTTC,CAISGAGGGYEQYF
TRBJ2-7,-,TRBV29-1,-,TGCAGCGCTGGAGGGGTTCGGCACGAGCAGTACTTC,CSAGGVRHEQYF
TRBJ2-2,-,TRBV3-1,TRBD1,TGTGCCAGCAGCCAAGGACAGGGGCGGTCCGGGGAGCTGTTTTTT,CASSQGQGRSGELFF
TRBJ2-6,-,TRBV20-1,-,TGCAGTGCTAGGGACAGCCACTCTGGGGCCAACGTCCTGACTTTC,CSARDSHSGANVLTF
TRBJ1-2,-,TRBV12-5,TRBD1,TGTGCTAGTGGTTTTGGTGGGACAGGGCCTAACTATGGCTACACCTTC,CASGFGGTGPNYGYTF
TRBJ2-7,-,TRBV10-3,-,TGTGCCATCAGTGAAGGCGGAGAGGGATTTTGGTACGAGCAGTACTTC,CAISEGGEGFWYEQYF
TRBJ2-4,-,TRBV3-1,-,TGTGCCAGCAGCCGGAAGGGGGGTGCGGCTCTAGCCAAAAACATTCAGTACTTC,CASSRKGGAALAKNIQYF
TRBJ2-1,-,TRBV20-1,TRBD2,TGCAGTGCTAGAGTGCCTAGCGGCTCCTACAATGAGCAGTTCTTC,CSARVPSGSYNEQFF
TRBJ2-3,once,TRBV14,-,TGTGCCAGCAGCCCCCTGCCTTCGGATACGCAGTATTTT,CASSPLPSDTQYF
TRBJ2-1,-,TRBV5-4,TRBD2,TGTGCCAGCAGCCCCGGACTAGCGGGAGCGAGCTCCTACAATGAGCAGTTCTTC,CASSPGLAGASSYNEQFF
TRBJ2-2,-,TRBV6-2/TRBV6-3,-,TGTGCCAGCAGTTACTCGTATCTGCTCACCGGGGAGCTGTTTTTT,CASSYSYLLTGELFF
TRBJ1-5,-,TRBV30,TRBD1,TGTGCCTGGAGCCTGGGACAGGGGAATCAGCCCCAGCATTTT,CAWSLGQGNQPQHF
TRBJ2-3,-,TRBV20-1,-,TGCAGTGCTAGGGGTGGCGTCGGGGATACGCAGTATTTT,CSARGGVGDTQYF
TRBJ2-5,-,TRBV14,TRBD2,TGTGCCAGCAGCCGGCGGGGACTAGCGGGAGTCTGGGAGACCCAGTACTTC,CASSRRGLAGVWETQYF
TRBJ2-3,-,TRBV30,-,TGTGCCTGGAGCGGCACGAGTTCAGATACGCAGTATTTT,CAWSGTSSDTQYF
TRBJ2-1,-,TRBV6-2/TRBV6-3,-,TGTGCCAGCGACTACAACCCTAGGACTCCGACCCTGCCCTCCTACAATGAGCAGTTCTTC,CASDYNPRTPTLPSYNEQFF
TRBJ2-1,-,TRBV3-1,TRBD2,TGTGCCAGCAGCCAAGACCCCAGGACTAGCGGTTACAACAATGAGCAGTTCTTC,CASSQDPRTSGYNNEQFF
TRBJ1-1,once,TRBV29-1,TRBD1,TGCAGCGTTCTGGGACAGGGGAGTACTGAAGCTTTCTTT,CSVLGQGSTEAFF
TRBJ2-5,-,TRBV20-1,-,TGCAGTGCTGGGGACGGAAAAGAGACCCAGTACTTC,CSAGDGKETQYF
TRBJ2-7,-,TRBV4-3,TRBD1,TGCGCCAGCAGCCAAGAGGCCCGACCCTGGACAGGGGGACCGACGACGGTGGACGAGCAGTACTTC,CASSQEARPWTGGPTTVDEQYF
TRBJ2-1,-,TRBV30,-,TGTGCCTCCGAGGGGCCACTCTACAATGAGCAGTTCTTC,CASEGPLYNEQFF
TRBJ2-7,-,TRBV12-3/TRBV12-4,TRBD2,TGTGCCAGCAGGTACTACTTGACTAGCGGGGAGCAGTACTTC,CASRYYLTSGEQYF
TRBJ1-1,-,TRBV29-1,-,TGCAGCGTGGGGGGCAGGGAGAGGACTGAAGCTTTCTTT,CSVGGRERTEAFF
TRBJ2-5,-,TRBV30,-,TGTGCCTGGAACCTCATGGGAGCAGAGACCCAGTACTTC,CAWNLMGAETQYF
TRBJ1-2,-,TRBV7-2,TRBD1,TGTGCCAGCAGCTCTACCCGGGACAGGGGGCTCCACTATGGCTACACCTTC,CASSSTRDRGLHYGYTF
TRBJ1-2,-,TRBV30,-,TGTGCCTGGAGCCCGAGCGGGTCTTATGGCTACACCTTC,CAWSPSGSYGYTF
TRBJ1-2,-,TRBV5-6,-,TGTGCCAGCAGCTTGGCCGGGGGACATCTCTATGGCTACACCTTC,CASSLAGGHLYGYTF
TRBJ2-7,-,TRBV15,TRBD2,TGTGCCACCAGCAGAGACACTAGCGGTTTCTACGAGCAGTACTTC,CATSRDTSGFYEQYF
TRBJ1-2,-,TRBV4-1,-,TGCGCCAGCAGCCAAGAGCCGACGCCTTCTGCGTGGAGGTATGGCTACACCTTC,CASSQEPTPSAWRYGYTF